The present entry profiles one T cell receptor beta chain with its context. J gave up 3 bases and V 10 bases, and 15 bases lay outside the gene matches. The CDR3 is 17 amino acids. Germline CDR1 is LNHDA and CDR2 is SQIVND (reference sequence). These data come from a study of blood T cell repertoires in COVID-19. The table came from immunoSEQ multiplex PCR; TCRdb's copy has only in-frame clones and leaves some out. The table records roughly 200,000 clones, 86% of them present only once. Source material: PBMCs or T cells enriched from blood (not recorded which). This receptor was obtained from a man aged 35-49 years with acute COVID-19. The V gene is TRBV19, the J gene TRBJ1-5; TRBD1 aligns across 10 bases. In DNA form, the CDR3 reads TGTGCCACTTCCATATACCGGGACAGGGGTAACAATCAGCCCCAGCATTTT. As protein: CATSIYRDRGNNQPQHF.